The entry below describes one T cell receptor beta chain. This CDR3 contains 13 residues. Germline lookup yields CDR1 MNHEY and CDR2 SVGAGI. This specimen belongs to a study of blood T cell repertoires in COVID-19. About the research overall: Samples came from the United States, Italy and Spain, spanning acute and convalescent COVID-19. The cDNA or gDNA used as material had been derived from T cells, B-cell-depleted T cells, or PBMCs.

How the authors handled the data: Reference gene primers were amplified, and this amplification served to estimate nucleated cell counts. Libraries were prepared by immunoSEQ multiplex PCR; TCRdb keeps only in-frame clonotypes and omits some of them. The DNA was the basis for D and trimming; V, J and clone size are from that table. The top ten clones hold 5.5% to 8% of a sample with some 57,000 clones, about 91% of them seen once. The sequenced material came from peripheral blood. The rearrangement joins TRBV6-5 to TRBJ1-6, with D unresolved. The receptor was derived from a man aged 50-59 years with active COVID-19. CDR3 sequence: CAVSREVSSPLHF. The CDR3 DNA reads TGTGCAGTCTCACGGGAGGTCTCTTCACCCCTCCACTTT.